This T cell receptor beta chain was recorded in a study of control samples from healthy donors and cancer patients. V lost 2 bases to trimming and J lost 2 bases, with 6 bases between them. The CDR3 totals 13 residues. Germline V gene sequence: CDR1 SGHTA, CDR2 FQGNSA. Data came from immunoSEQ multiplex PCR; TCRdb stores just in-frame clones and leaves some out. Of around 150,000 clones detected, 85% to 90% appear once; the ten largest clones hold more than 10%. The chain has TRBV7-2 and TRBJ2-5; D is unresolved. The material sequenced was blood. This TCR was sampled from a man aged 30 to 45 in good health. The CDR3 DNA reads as TGTGCCAGCAGCTTATGGGGACAAGAGACCCAGTACTTC. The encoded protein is CASSLWGQETQYF.